The clone carrying this T cell receptor beta chain turned up a few times. The target antigen is unknown. These data come from a study of vaccination and CD4 T cells after COVID-19. Background on the study: In culture, cells were exposed to overlapping spike peptides from SARS-CoV-2, HCoV-NL63, HCoV-OC43 and HCoV-229E. Cultures designated as controls were supplied with a CEFX pool, an HIV-1 Nef pool, or no peptide. Study outcomes and limitations: Spike mono-reactivity was shown by 304 of 307 vaccine-specific clones in convalescent patients.

With the Oncomine TCR Beta short-read assay, DNA from cultured CD4+ T cells was sequenced. TCRdb called the PCR reads again in MiXCR, with one record for every CDR3 protein. The sample gives about 18,000 distinct CDR3 sequences, about 50% of which show up once; roughly a sixth is in the top ten. This CDR3 region has 14 residues. Losses at the gene ends were 4 bases for V and 3 bases for J; bases not matched to a gene: 5. As for treatment: roughly 10-day PBMC culture with coronavirus spike peptide pools or control peptides (ViraFEST assay). Days 3 and 7 were when half the medium was replaced with fresh IL-2 medium.

Here the sequenced sample was CD4+ T cells from blood, cultured in vitro, taken before SARS-CoV-2 vaccination. The source is a human donor who had recovered from COVID-19. This chain connects TRBV5-3 to TRBJ2-7; 9 bases match TRBD1. TRBV5-3 carries the ORF label, with uncertain function. CDR3 nucleotides: TGTGCCAGAAGCCCCGGACAGGGGATCTACGAGCAGTACTTC. Translation gives CARSPGQGIYEQYF.